This TCR beta chain was recovered during a study of cytomegalovirus exposure and HLA in healthy donors. Study-level findings and limits: Researchers reported in a later analysis that a missense DCLRE1C variant was tied to TCR beta V- and J-gene trimming. Researchers catalogued some 160 TCR beta chains as cytomegalovirus-associated.

There are 19 residues in the CDR3. The junction had 12 bases not matched to a gene; V was cut back by 1 base and J by 3 bases. Germline V lookup: CDR1 LGHNA, CDR2 YNFKEQ. In regard to this clone: Its antigen is as yet unknown.

With 60 Vbeta and 13 Jbeta primers, the PCR was carried out. The repertoire was sequenced with immunoSEQ multiplex PCR; TCRdb's copy has only in-frame clones and lacks some. Of about 210,000 clones in the sample, about 88% were seen once. Though nominally healthy at sampling, donors likely had unrecorded immune exposures. The sequence came from a woman between 25 and 40 years old in good health and CMV-seronegative. The material sequenced was PBMCs. The V gene is TRBV4-2, the J gene TRBJ2-7, with 13 bases fitting TRBD2. CDR3 nucleotide sequence: TGTGCCAGCAGCCAAGTTGGACTAGCGGGAGACGACCCTAACTACGAGCAGTACTTC. Its protein product is CASSQVGLAGDDPNYEQYF.